The next 32 T cell receptor beta chains were all read from a single sample in a study of human T cells and chemical hapten exposure. TCRdb reprocessed the RACE reads via MiXCR and lists one record per CDR3 protein. This sample has around 120,000 distinct CDR3 sequences, with approximately 15% found just once. Indicated time point: patch test 1, 2 weeks after DPC sensitization. As to treatment: therapeutic diphenylcyclopropenone sensitization with weekly scalp DPC. Sequences were derived from whole blood, sampled in connection with sensitization to the hapten diphenylcyclopropenone (DPC). The receptors were sampled from a man aged 18 to 30 with alopecia areata. Some clones in this sample may be carry-over from other donors' samples.

This clonotype was found a few times. V usage is TRBV6-4 and J usage is TRBJ2-1, with D possibly being TRBD1 (6 bases). Germline loops: CDR1 MRHNA, CDR2 SNTAGT. The CDR3 is made up of 14 amino acids. The germline V and J ends were trimmed by 2 bases and 7 bases, with 12 bases remaining between them. The CDR3 DNA reads as TGTGCCAGCAGTGACGTACAGGGTGCGAATGAGCAGTTCTTC. This translates into CASSDVQGANEQFF.

The J gene is TRBJ2-7, the V gene TRBV18, with 8 positions matching TRBD1. The CDR3 length is 15 residues. CDR1 is KGHSH, CDR2 LQKENI, per germline. The V and J ends lost 5 bases and 0 bases, in that order; junction bases with no gene match: 6. Here the CDR3 reads CASSAGTGPSYEQYF. The CDR3 DNA is TGTGCCAGCTCAGCGGGGACAGGTCCCTCCTACGAGCAGTACTTC.

This clonotype was detected many times. The chain employs TRBV12-3 or TRBV12-4 and TRBJ1-1, with unresolved D. The CDR3 consists of 14 residues. Deletions cut 5 bases from V and 4 bases from J, with 14 bases between. CDR3 nucleotides: TGTGCCAGCAGTGCAACCAGGTACGCCACTGAAGCTTTCTTT. Its translation is CASSATRYATEAFF.

The chain has TRBV20-1 and TRBJ2-2; D gene uncertain. Germline values: CDR1 DFQATT, CDR2 SNEGSKA (reference sequence). V gave up 6 bases and J gave up 8 bases, with 19 bases separating them. This CDR3 contains 14 residues. The CDR3 loop reads CSARRKLFPGELFF. CDR3 sequence (DNA): TGCAGTGCGCGTCGGAAGCTGTTCCCAGGGGAGCTGTTTTTT.

This chain connects TRBV19 to TRBJ2-5; 7 bases line up with TRBD2. The germline V gene has CDR1 LNHDA and CDR2 SQIVND (reference sequence). This CDR3 comprises 14 residues. The trim removed 6 bases at V and 1 base at J, leaving 5 bases unmatched. This CDR3 is CASRAGDGQETQYF. The CDR3 nucleotides are TGTGCCAGTAGGGCGGGGGACGGCCAAGAGACCCAGTACTTC.

The chain joins TRBV12-3 or TRBV12-4 to TRBJ1-4; a possible D gene is TRBD1 (5 bases). The CDR3 extends over 17 amino acids. V dropped 6 bases and J dropped 8 bases, with 25 bases sitting between them. The CDR3 protein is CASSLFTGRSGREKLFF. The CDR3 nucleotides are TGTGCCAGCAGCTTATTTACGGGGCGGTCCGGACGGGAAAAACTGTTTTTT.

The table lists this clonotype with many counts. The chain is built from TRBV7-8 and TRBJ2-1; TRBD2 matches 13 bases. The CDR3 runs to 16 residues. With V trimmed by 3 bases and J by 8 bases, 7 bases remained unmatched. From germline, CDR1 is SGHVS and CDR2 FQNEAQ. Here the CDR3 DNA reads TGTGCCAGCAGCTTGACTAGCGGGGGGTTCTGGGATGAGCAGTTCTTC. Translating gives CASSLTSGGFWDEQFF.

This clonotype has just a few counts. The chain employs TRBV5-1 and TRBJ2-3; D not resolved. Trimming took 4 bases from V and 6 from J, leaving 9 bases between them. CDR1 and CDR2 from the germline V gene are SGHRS and YFSETQ. The CDR3 length is 12 residues. The CDR3: CASSTTADTQYF. The DNA for the CDR3 is TGCGCCAGCAGCACAACAGCTGATACGCAGTATTTT.

The chain uses TRBV5-4 and TRBJ1-1, with 7 bases fitting TRBD1. The CDR3 is 14 residues long. The ends lost 1 base at V and 6 bases at J; junction bases unmatched: 6. Germline V lookup: CDR1 SGHNT, CDR2 YYREEE (reference sequence). For the CDR3, the DNA is TGTGCCAGCAGCTTGTATTTGGGGACAGCTGAAGCTTTCTTT. It specifies CASSLYLGTAEAFF.

This clonotype came up many times. This rearrangement joins TRBV7-6 to TRBJ2-3, with 8 bases aligning to TRBD1. The CDR3 is 15 residues long. Germline CDR1 and CDR2: SGHVS and FNYEAQ. V was pared by 1 base and J by 4 bases, with 4 bases of the junction left unmatched. The CDR3 sequence: CASSLVTGGADTQYF. CDR3 DNA: TGTGCCAGCAGCTTAGTAACAGGGGGAGCAGATACGCAGTATTTT.

This clonotype was detected a few times. The V gene is TRBV11-2, the J gene TRBJ2-7, with a weak D call TRBD1 (5 bases). V was trimmed by 0 bases and J by 5 bases, leaving 17 bases between them. This CDR3 region has 16 residues. CDR1 SGHAT and CDR2 FQNNGV come from the germline V gene. CDR3 protein: CASSLDLRRGGNEQYF. The CDR3 DNA follows: TGTGCCAGCAGCTTAGATCTGAGAAGGGGTGGCAACGAGCAGTACTTC. Drawing the rest from reference TRBV11-2 and TRBJ2-7, the complete variable domain is EAGVAQSPRYKIIEKRQSVAFWCNPISGHATLYWYQQILGQGPKLLIQFQNNGVVDDSQLPKDRFSAERLKGVDSTLKIQPAKLEDSAVYLCASSLDLRRGGNEQYFGPGTRLTVT.

This clonotype was counted a few times. The chain links TRBV7-9 to TRBJ1-5, with D unresolved. The CDR3 is 14 residues long. Germline-derived CDR1 and CDR2 are SEHNR and FQNEAQ (reference sequence). V was shortened by 5 bases and J by 2 bases, with 10 bases between the two germline ends. CDR3 protein: CASSPLLGNQPQHF. The CDR3 region has the DNA TGTGCCAGCAGCCCGCTACTGGGCAATCAGCCCCAGCATTTT.

The rearrangement uses TRBV18 and TRBJ1-1; 7 positions match TRBD1. V lost 3 bases to trimming and J lost 5 bases; unmatched junction nucleotides: 3. This CDR3 has 13 amino acids. Germline V lookup: CDR1 KGHSH, CDR2 LQKENI. CDR3 in DNA: TGTGCCAGCTCACCGACAGGGAAAACTGAAGCTTTCTTT. This sequence encodes CASSPTGKTEAFF.

This rearrangement joins TRBV5-4 to TRBJ2-7; D gene unclear. This CDR3 comprises 12 residues. Per germline, CDR1 SGHNT and CDR2 YYREEE (reference sequence). Trimming left V 4 bases short and J 5 bases short, with 10 bases between. The CDR3 sequence: CASSLITNEQYF. Written as DNA, the CDR3 is TGTGCCAGCAGCCTTATTACAAACGAGCAGTACTTC.

The CDR3 DNA reads TGCAGTGCTAGAGATCAGGCGGGGTACAATCAGCCCCAGCATTTT. Translated, it gives CSARDQAGYNQPQHF. The V call is TRBV20-1, the J call TRBJ1-5; D remains ambiguous. The CDR3 spans 15 residues. The ends were cut back, 0 bases at V and 3 bases at J, with 12 bases in the middle. The germline gives CDR1 DFQATT, CDR2 SNEGSKA (reference sequence).

This rearrangement joins TRBV29-1 to TRBJ2-7; 9 bases align to TRBD2. The V gene end was trimmed by 5 bases and the J gene end by 2 bases; junction bases not matched to a gene: 7. Germline V gene sequence: CDR1 SQVTM, CDR2 ANQGSEA. The CDR3 runs 14 residues. CDR3: CSVISSSGAYEQYF. The DNA for the CDR3 is TGCAGCGTTATCTCCTCTAGCGGGGCCTACGAGCAGTACTTC.

This clonotype was observed a handful of times. The gene calls are TRBV23-1 and TRBJ2-2; the match to TRBD1 covers 8 bases. TRBV23-1 is an ORF, and what it does is uncertain. The ends lost 1 base at V and 7 bases at J; junction bases unmatched: 8. The CDR3 consists of 16 residues. CDR3 region: CASSQCGQGALGELFF. In DNA, the CDR3 is TGCGCCAGCAGTCAATGCGGCCAGGGGGCACTCGGGGAGCTGTTTTTT.

This clonotype was seen more than once but under ten times. This chain joins TRBV7-2 and TRBJ2-1; 12 positions agree with TRBD2. V lost 1 base, J lost 6 bases, and 22 bases stayed unmatched. Germline V gene lookup returns CDR1 SGHTA and CDR2 FQGNSA. This CDR3 has 22 amino acids. The CDR3 loop reads CASSLVFSIRPLTSGGFNEQFF. As DNA, the CDR3 is TGTGCCAGCAGCTTAGTTTTCAGTATACGCCCTTTGACTAGCGGGGGATTCAATGAGCAGTTCTTC. Based on the CDR3 plus reference TRBV7-2 and TRBJ2-1, the full variable domain is GAGVSQSPSNKVTEKGKDVELRCDPISGHTALYWYRQSLGQGLEFLIYFQGNSAPDKSGLPSDRFSAERTGGSVSTLTIQRTQQEDSAVYLCASSLVFSIRPLTSGGFNEQFFGPGTRLTVL.

V and J are TRBV9 and TRBJ2-7, with D unresolved. Germline V gene data show CDR1 as SGDLS and CDR2 as YYNGEE. The CDR3 sequence is 14 residues long. Trimming pared 4 bases from V and 2 bases from J, leaving 13 bases between. CDR3 sequence (DNA): TGTGCCAGCAGCCCTATCCTGTCCCCCTACGAGCAGTACGTC. Protein sequence: CASSPILSPYEQYV.

This clonotype turned up a few times. V is TRBV6-2 or TRBV6-3 and J is TRBJ1-6; D not certain. This CDR3 spans 15 amino acids. Germline V lookup: CDR1 MNHEY, CDR2 SVGEGT. Trimming stripped 6 bases from V and 0 bases from J, with 9 bases between. The CDR3 sequence is CASRPHSSYNSPLHF. The CDR3 DNA follows: TGTGCCAGCAGACCGCACAGCTCCTATAATTCACCCCTCCACTTT.

CDR3 sequence: CASSLTPGAGSYEQYF. DNA of the CDR3: TGTGCCAGCAGTTTAACCCCAGGGGCAGGATCCTACGAGCAGTACTTC. The gene calls are TRBV27 and TRBJ2-7; D is possibly TRBD1 (6 bases). Germline loops: CDR1 MNHEY, CDR2 SMNVEV (reference sequence). The V end lost 2 bases, the J end lost 1 base, and 15 bases lay between the germline ends. The CDR3 runs 16 residues.

This clonotype has a handful of counts. The rearrangement uses TRBV20-1 and TRBJ2-7, with 9 bases matching TRBD1. The CDR3 is made up of 14 amino acids. V lost 3 bases and J lost 4; bases outside the gene matches: 7. CDR1 is DFQATT and CDR2 is SNEGSKA in the germline V gene (reference sequence). The CDR3 coding sequence is TGCAGTGCTAGCCCCGGGACAGGGAAATACGAGCAGTACTTC. Translating it yields CSASPGTGKYEQYF.

This clonotype was seen only a few times. V gene TRBV7-7 combines with J gene TRBJ1-3; no clear D. CDR3 length: 13 residues. The germline gives CDR1 SSHAT, CDR2 FNYEAQ (reference sequence). V shed 3 bases and J shed 4 bases, with 7 bases lying between them. The CDR3 spells CASSLDQGNTIYF. CDR3 nucleotide sequence: TGTGCCAGCAGCTTGGACCAGGGAAACACCATATATTTT.

The genes are TRBV29-1 and TRBJ1-2, with D perhaps TRBD1 (5 bases). Germline V gives CDR1 SQVTM, CDR2 ANQGSEA. The CDR3 loop spans 13 amino acids. The germline V and J ends were trimmed by 3 bases and 2 bases, with 10 bases remaining between them. CDR3 loop: CSVDAQGNYGYTF. In DNA, the CDR3 is TGCAGCGTTGACGCGCAGGGAAACTATGGCTACACCTTC. Together with reference TRBV29-1 and TRBJ1-2, the CDR3 gives the full variable domain: SAVISQKPSRDICQRGTSLTIQCQVDSQVTMMFWYRQQPGQSLTLIATANQGSEATYESGFVIDKFPISRPNLTFSTLTVSNMSPEDSSIYLCSVDAQGNYGYTFGSGTRLTVV.

The chain joins TRBV7-9 to TRBJ2-7; no clear D. Looked up from germline, CDR1 is SEHNR and CDR2 is FQNEAQ (reference sequence). The CDR3 consists of 14 residues. V shed 2 bases and J shed 2 bases, with 10 bases lying between them. The CDR3 reads CASSLIGRPYEQYF. The CDR3 region has the DNA TGTGCCAGCAGCTTAATCGGCAGGCCCTACGAGCAGTACTTC. Based on the CDR3 plus reference TRBV7-9 and TRBJ2-7, the full variable domain is DTGVSQNPRHKITKRGQNVTFRCDPISEHNRLYWYRQTLGQGPEFLTYFQNEAQLEKSRLLSDRFSAERPKGSFSTLEIQRTEQGDSAMYLCASSLIGRPYEQYFGPGTRLTVT.

The chain uses TRBV7-8 and TRBJ2-5; TRBD1 matches 9 bases. J lost 5 bases, V lost 6 bases, and 16 bases had no gene match. CDR1 SGHVS and CDR2 FQNEAQ come from the germline V gene. The CDR3 length is 17 residues. CDR3 sequence (DNA): TGTGCCAGCAGATCTAGACCCGGGACAGGGATTAGGGAGACCCAGTACTTC. It yields the protein CASRSRPGTGIRETQYF.

There are a few counts of this clonotype. V usage is TRBV5-5 and J usage is TRBJ1-1, with 7 bases matching TRBD1. CDR3 length: 15 residues. CDR1 SGHKS and CDR2 YYEKEE come from the germline V gene (reference sequence). With 4 bases clipped from V and 5 bases from J, the junction kept 11 bases outside the gene matches. CDR3 protein: CASSLPGQFKTEAFF. In DNA, the CDR3 is TGTGCCAGCAGCCTCCCGGGACAGTTTAAGACTGAAGCTTTCTTT.

This clonotype appeared many times. This chain's CDR3 is CASSDTGGFEKLFF. The DNA for the CDR3 is TGTGCCAGCAGCGACACAGGGGGTTTTGAAAAACTGTTTTTT. The rearrangement links TRBV7-8 to TRBJ1-4, with 8 bases identical to TRBD1. The CDR3 sequence is 14 residues long. Per germline, CDR1 SGHVS and CDR2 FQNEAQ. The junction had 6 bases not matched to a gene; V was cut back by 5 bases and J by 7 bases.

This clonotype was picked up a small number of times. The V and J genes are TRBV7-8 and TRBJ2-3; a weak D match, TRBD2 (7 bases). V lost 6 bases and J 9 bases, leaving 16 bases between the germline ends. The germline gives CDR1 SGHVS, CDR2 FQNEAQ. The CDR3 is 13 residues long. In DNA form, the CDR3 reads TGTGCCAGCAGGCAAAGGGGGGGCCGAACGCAGTATTTT. Translating it yields CASRQRGGRTQYF.

The gene calls are TRBV4-2 and TRBJ1-4, with 8 bases matching TRBD1. V lost 3 bases, J lost 8 bases, and 5 bases stayed unmatched. CDR3 size: 14 residues. The germline V gene encodes CDR1 LGHNA and CDR2 YNFKEQ. CDR3 loop: CASSHTGGGEKLFF. CDR3 DNA sequence: TGTGCCAGCAGCCATACAGGGGGAGGCGAAAAACTGTTTTTT.

This clonotype has more than one count but fewer than ten. This CDR3 reads CASSSLRDRGSTEAFF. The DNA for the CDR3 is TGTGCCAGCAGCTCTCTTCGGGACAGGGGAAGTACTGAAGCTTTCTTT. This rearrangement joins TRBV11-2 to TRBJ1-1; 10 bases map to TRBD1. J gave up 5 bases and V 4 bases, and 10 bases lay outside the gene matches. Germline-derived CDR1 and CDR2 are SGHAT and FQNNGV. This CDR3 is 16 amino acids long.

This clonotype was seen more than once but under ten times. V and J are TRBV9 and TRBJ1-4; D remains unclear. The V gene lost 0 bases and the J gene lost 8 bases, with 5 bases spanning the gap. The V gene's germline CDR1 is SGDLS and CDR2 YYNGEE. CDR3 length: 12 residues. CDR3 sequence (DNA): TGTGCCAGCAGCGTAGTAGGAGAAAAACTGTTTTTT. It encodes CASSVVGEKLFF.